This T cell receptor beta chain was identified during a study of T-cell reconstitution after alpha-beta-depleted transplantation in children. The authors prepared the TCRbeta library with unique molecular identifiers. One entry per CDR3 protein, called by TCRdb with MiXCR from the PCR reads. The sample holds approximately 88,000 distinct CDR3 sequences; more than 9% are singletons and the top ten take over 11%. Looked up from germline, CDR1 is MDHEN and CDR2 is SYDVKM. The CDR3 length is 13 residues. Trimming stripped 4 bases from V and 6 bases from J, with 9 bases between. Source: PBMCs from the stem cell graft donor, taken from the stem cell graft. The chain recombines TRBV28 with TRBJ1-4; D ambiguous. This clonotype was obtained from a human donor who donated a stem cell graft to a child with inherited bone marrow failure. CDR3 bases: TGTGCCAGCAGTTCCCCCGGGGATGAAAAACTGTTTTTT. It yields the protein CASSSPGDEKLFF. The complete variable domain, with remaining parts taken from reference TRBV28 and TRBJ1-4, reads DVKVTQSSRYLVKRTGEKVFLECVQDMDHENMFWYRQDPGLGLRLIYFSYDVKMKEKGDIPEGYSVSREKKERFSLILESASTNQTSMYLCASSSPGDEKLFFGSGTQLSVL.